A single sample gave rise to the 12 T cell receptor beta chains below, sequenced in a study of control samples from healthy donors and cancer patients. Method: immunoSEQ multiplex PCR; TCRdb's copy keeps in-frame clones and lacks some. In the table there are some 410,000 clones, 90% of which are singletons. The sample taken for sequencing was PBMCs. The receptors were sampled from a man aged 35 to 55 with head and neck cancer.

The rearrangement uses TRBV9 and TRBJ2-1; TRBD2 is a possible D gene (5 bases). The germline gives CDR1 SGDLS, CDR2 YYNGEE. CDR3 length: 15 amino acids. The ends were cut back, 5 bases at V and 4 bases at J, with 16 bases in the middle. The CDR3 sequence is CASSADLSRYNEQFF. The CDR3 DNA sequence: TGTGCCAGCAGTGCGGACTTGTCCCGGTACAATGAGCAGTTCTTC.

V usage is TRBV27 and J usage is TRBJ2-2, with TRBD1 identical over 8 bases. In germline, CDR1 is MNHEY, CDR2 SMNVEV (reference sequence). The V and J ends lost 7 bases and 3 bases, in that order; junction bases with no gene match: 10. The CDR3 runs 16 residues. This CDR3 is CASTLAPDRDTGELFF. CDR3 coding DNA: TGTGCCAGCACCCTTGCCCCGGACAGGGACACCGGGGAGCTGTTTTTT.

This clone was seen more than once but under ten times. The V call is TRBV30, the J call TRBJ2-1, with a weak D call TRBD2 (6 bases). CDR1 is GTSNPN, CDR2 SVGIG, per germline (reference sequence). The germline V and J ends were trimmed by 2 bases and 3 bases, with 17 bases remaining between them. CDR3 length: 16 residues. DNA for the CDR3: TGTGCCTGGAGTATCATGGGGGACTTGCGCTACAATGAGCAGTTCTTC. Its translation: CAWSIMGDLRYNEQFF.

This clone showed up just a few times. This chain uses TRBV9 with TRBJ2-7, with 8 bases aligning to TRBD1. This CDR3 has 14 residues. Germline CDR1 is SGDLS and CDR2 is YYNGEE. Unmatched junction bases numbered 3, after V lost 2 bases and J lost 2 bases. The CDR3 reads CASSVRQGTYEQYF. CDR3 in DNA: TGTGCCAGCAGCGTTAGACAGGGGACCTACGAGCAGTACTTC.

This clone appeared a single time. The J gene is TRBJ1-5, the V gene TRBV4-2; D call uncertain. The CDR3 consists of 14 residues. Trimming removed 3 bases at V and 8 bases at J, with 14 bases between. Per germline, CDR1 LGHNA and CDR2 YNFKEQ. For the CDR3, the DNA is TGTGCCAGCAGCCAGGCATCCGAGCAGGAGCCCCAGCATTTT. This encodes CASSQASEQEPQHF.

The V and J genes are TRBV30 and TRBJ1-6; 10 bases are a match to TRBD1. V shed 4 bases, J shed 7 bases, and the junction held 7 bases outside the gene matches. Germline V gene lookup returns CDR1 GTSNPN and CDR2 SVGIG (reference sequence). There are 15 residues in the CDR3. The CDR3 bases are TGTGCCTGGAATAACCCGGGACAGGGGAATTCACCCCTCCACTTT. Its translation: CAWNNPGQGNSPLHF.

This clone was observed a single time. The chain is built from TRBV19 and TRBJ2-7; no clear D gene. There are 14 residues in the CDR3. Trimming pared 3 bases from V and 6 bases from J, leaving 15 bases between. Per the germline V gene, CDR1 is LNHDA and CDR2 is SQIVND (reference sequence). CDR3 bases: TGTGCCAGTAGTATGAACGCCCCCGCCCGCGAGCAGTACTTC. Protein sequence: CASSMNAPAREQYF.

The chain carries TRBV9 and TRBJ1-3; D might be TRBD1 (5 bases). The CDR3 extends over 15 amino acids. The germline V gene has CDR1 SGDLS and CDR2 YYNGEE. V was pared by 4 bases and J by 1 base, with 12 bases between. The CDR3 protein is CASSPTVSSGNTIYF. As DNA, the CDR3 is TGTGCCAGCAGCCCGACAGTCTCTTCTGGAAACACCATATATTTT.

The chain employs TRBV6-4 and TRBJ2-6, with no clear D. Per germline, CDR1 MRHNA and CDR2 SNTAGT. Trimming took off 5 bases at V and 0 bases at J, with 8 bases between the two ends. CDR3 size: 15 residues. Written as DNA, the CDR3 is TGTGCCAGCAGTCTAACTTTCTCTGGGGCCAACGTCCTGACTTTC. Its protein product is CASSLTFSGANVLTF.

CDR3 amino acids: CASTGGGGNTEAFF. Here the CDR3 DNA reads TGTGCCAGCACAGGGGGCGGTGGGAACACTGAAGCTTTCTTT. V gene TRBV27 combines with J gene TRBJ1-1, with 8 bases fitting TRBD1. V trimming: 7 bases; J trimming: 1 base; junction bases outside the gene matches: 5. The CDR3 is 14 amino acids. Germline loops: CDR1 MNHEY, CDR2 SMNVEV (reference sequence).

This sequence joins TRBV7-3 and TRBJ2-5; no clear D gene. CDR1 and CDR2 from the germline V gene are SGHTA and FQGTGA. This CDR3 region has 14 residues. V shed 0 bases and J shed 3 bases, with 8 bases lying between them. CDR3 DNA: TGTGCCAGCAGCTTAACAGGGCGAAAAGAGACCCAGTACTTC. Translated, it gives CASSLTGRKETQYF. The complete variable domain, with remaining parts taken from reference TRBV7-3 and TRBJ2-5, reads GAGVSQTPSNKVTEKGKYVELRCDPISGHTALYWYRQSLGQGPEFLIYFQGTGAADDSGLPNDRFFAVRPEGSVSTLKIQRTERGDSAVYLCASSLTGRKETQYFGPGTRLLVL.

The chain's CDR3 is CASSDIGLEQYF. The CDR3 bases are TGTGCCAGCAGTGATATCGGACTCGAGCAGTACTTC. This chain links TRBV6-1 with TRBJ2-7; a possible D gene is TRBD2 (5 bases). The germline CDR1 and CDR2 sequences are MNHNS and SASEGT. This CDR3 region has 12 residues. The V gene lost 3 bases and the J gene lost 6 bases, with 9 bases spanning the gap.